This T cell receptor beta chain was documented in a study of blood T cell repertoires in COVID-19. Looking at the study overall: Samples taken during acute and convalescent COVID-19 were collected in the United States, Italy and Spain. In each case, the material was cDNA or gDNA derived from T cells, B-cell-depleted T cells, or PBMCs.

Enrollment of patients from Seattle took place during active infection, with longitudinal follow-up. Per the germline V gene, CDR1 is LNHDA and CDR2 is SQIVND (reference sequence). V was clipped by 4 bases and J by 2 bases; unmatched bases: 3. The length of the CDR3 is 15 residues. As processed by the authors: Estimation of nucleated cell counts was performed using reference gene primer amplification. Only in-frame clones appear in the TCRdb table, and some are missing; sequencing was by immunoSEQ multiplex PCR. V and J calls and clone size are those listed in that table; D and trimming were worked out from the DNA. The repertoire includes tens of thousands of clones, approximately 88% of them detected once, and over 5% sits in the top ten.

The genes are TRBV19 and TRBJ2-1, with 9 nucleotides matching TRBD2. The TCR comes from a man aged 55 to 70 with COVID-19, enrolled during active disease. What was sequenced was peripheral blood. DNA of the CDR3: TGTGCCAGTAGTAAAGGCGGGAGGGCCTACAATGAGCAGTTCTTC. This encodes CASSKGGRAYNEQFF.